The clone carrying this T cell receptor (beta chain) occurred a few times. This sample is part of a study of shared T cell receptors in the human thymus. The CDR3 is made up of 14 amino acids. Germline V gene lookup returns CDR1 MDHEN and CDR2 SYDVKM. V was pared by 5 bases and J by 0 bases, with 2 bases of the junction left unmatched. This table comes from immunoSEQ multiplex PCR, and its TCRdb copy is limited to in-frame clones, with some not included. The data contain about 660,000 clones, approximately 88% of them seen just once; the ten biggest clones take up approximately 0.01%. The same sample was also used in a study of human thymus T cells. That investigation notes: Obtained as resections during corrective heart surgery, the thymus tissue was then studied. Blood and thymic repertoires both appeared biased in V and J gene usage. What related research reported was that thymic repertoires overlapped highly among unrelated individuals.

V is TRBV28 and J is TRBJ2-7, with 9 bases lining up with TRBD1. This receptor was taken from a boy under three years old with a congenital heart defect. Sequenced input: thymocytes. CDR3 in amino acids: CASSPGQGSYEQYF. CDR3 bases: TGTGCCAGCAGTCCGGGACAGGGCTCCTACGAGCAGTACTTC.